This T cell receptor beta chain was captured by sequencing in a study of OX40 agonist ivuxolimab in advanced cancers. Findings and limits, study-wide: The average count of expanded clones was higher among CD8+ T cells than among CD4+.

The table came from immunoSEQ multiplex PCR; TCRdb's copy has only in-frame clones and leaves some out. The data show roughly 15,000 clones, approximately 93% seen once. About this clone: What it binds is unknown.

Autoimmune disease history or systemic immunosuppression excluded patients. This CDR3 is 18 amino acids long. This specimen consisted of CD4+ or CD8+ T cells sorted from blood, obtained in a trial of the OX40 agonist ivuxolimab. The clonotype comes from an adult with an advanced solid tumor such as melanoma, head and neck, liver or kidney cancer. The chain uses TRBV12-1 and TRBJ1-5; the table's D call, TRBD1, has no DNA check behind it. TRBV12-1 is marked as a pseudogene. The CDR3 bases are TGTGCCAGCAGCTCTGAGAACCTACAGGGCCCCCAACATGGGCCCCAGCATTTT. Amino acids: CASSSENLQGPQHGPQHF.